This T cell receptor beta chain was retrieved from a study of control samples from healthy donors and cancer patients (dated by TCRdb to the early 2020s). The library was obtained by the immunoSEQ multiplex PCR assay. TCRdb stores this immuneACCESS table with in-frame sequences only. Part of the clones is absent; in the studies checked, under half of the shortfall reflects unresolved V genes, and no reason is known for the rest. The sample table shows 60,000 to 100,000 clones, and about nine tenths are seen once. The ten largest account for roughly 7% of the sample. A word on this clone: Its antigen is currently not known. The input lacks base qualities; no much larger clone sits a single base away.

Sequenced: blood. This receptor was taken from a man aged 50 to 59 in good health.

The CDR3 loop reads CASSPRGFNQPQHF. Here is the DNA: TGTGCCAGCTCACCACGGGGGTTCAATCAGCCCCAGCATTTT. The chain was built from TRBV18 and TRBJ1-5; a tentative D call is TRBD1 (5 bases match). V drops 1 base and J drops 3 bases, leaving 7 bases in between. Including cysteine and phenylalanine, the CDR3 has 14 amino acids. The kept DNA is CDR3 alone, 42 bases in frame from the first base. The germline V gene sets CDR1 to KGHSH and CDR2 to LQKENI.